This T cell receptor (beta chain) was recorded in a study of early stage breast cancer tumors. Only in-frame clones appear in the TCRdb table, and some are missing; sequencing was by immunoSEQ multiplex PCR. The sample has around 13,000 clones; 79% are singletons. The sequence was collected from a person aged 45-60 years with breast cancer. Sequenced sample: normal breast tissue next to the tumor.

The chain's CDR3 is CASSLKRGGPYEQYF. DNA of the CDR3: TGTGCCAGCAGTTTAAAGCGGGGGGGCCCTTACGAGCAGTACTTC. J is TRBJ2-7 and V is TRBV27; 10 bases fit TRBD2. The CDR3 consists of 15 residues. The germline V gene encodes CDR1 MNHEY and CDR2 SMNVEV (reference sequence). V dropped 2 bases and J dropped 4; count of bases not matched to a gene: 5.